The T cell receptor (beta chain) under discussion was sequenced for a study of identical twins. Healthy Caucasians supplied all donations. CDR3 length: 15 residues. Germline V gives CDR1 MDHEN, CDR2 SYDVKM. The V gene lost 5 bases and the J gene lost 7 bases, with 21 bases spanning the gap. TCRdb called the 5' RACE reads again in MiXCR, with one record for every CDR3 protein. Among 1.5 million to 2 million distinct CDR3 sequences, roughly a third were seen once, and the ten largest hold about 0.27%. The sequence derives from a newborn girl in good health. J is TRBJ2-7 and V is TRBV28; D may be TRBD1 (6 bases). Sequenced sample: cord blood. CDR3 in DNA: TGTGCCAGCAGTGACAGGACAGAGGGGTCTGGGGAGCAGTACTTC. Its translation is CASSDRTEGSGEQYF.